The 30 T cell receptor beta chains below all came from one sample that was sequenced in a study of beta chain features in type 1 diabetes (dated by TCRdb to the late 2010s). Receptor libraries were prepared by the immunoSEQ multiplex PCR assay. The entire amount of isolated RNA was reverse transcribed using the High Capacity cDNA Reverse Transcription Kit, so the sequenced TCRB transcripts were expressed ones. Sourced from immuneACCESS, this table was stored by TCRdb with only in-frame sequences that have V and J called. A share of the clones is absent; for the studies checked, an unresolved V gene accounts for under half, and the remainder has no known explanation. This sample has hundreds of thousands of clones in its table, and approximately 12% of those were observed once. 0.015% to 0.02% of the sample is in the top ten clones. The sequencing sample was made of naive CD4+ T cells from blood. This specimen's cell subset or site label, interpreted: true naive CD4+ T cells. The receptors here all came from a man between 18 and 35 years old in good health.

This chain connects TRBV18 to TRBJ1-5; the D is unclear. The germline V gene has CDR1 KGHSH and CDR2 LQKENI. The CDR3 runs to 14 residues. V was clipped by 1 base and J by 3 bases, with 7 bases between them. The CDR3 DNA follows: TGTGCCAGCTCACCACTGCCAGACAATCAGCCCCAGCATTTT. Translated: CASSPLPDNQPQHF.

This clone was observed a handful of times. The J gene is TRBJ2-7, the V gene TRBV30; D is possibly TRBD2 (6 bases). Trimming removed 5 bases at V and 0 bases at J, with 14 bases between. CDR3 size: 14 residues. CDR1 and CDR2 (germline): GTSNPN, SVGIG (reference sequence). For the CDR3, the DNA is TGTGCCTGGGGGACTCGGAAAGGCTCCTACGAGCAGTACTTC. This codes for CAWGTRKGSYEQYF.

This clone was seen only a few times. The rearrangement joins TRBV9 to TRBJ2-7; 9 positions match TRBD1. J was trimmed by 3 bases and V by 3 bases; bases with no gene match: 7. CDR3 length equals 15 residues. Germline lookup yields CDR1 SGDLS and CDR2 YYNGEE. The CDR3 loop reads CASSGAGTGSYEQYF. CDR3 nucleotides: TGTGCCAGCAGCGGTGCCGGGACAGGGAGCTACGAGCAGTACTTC.

This clone came up a few times. The chain carries TRBV7-8 and TRBJ2-5; TRBD2 agrees at 11 bases. This CDR3 region has 15 residues. The germline CDR1 and CDR2 sequences are SGHVS and FQNEAQ. V shed 5 bases and J 5 bases; nucleotides not matched to a gene: 7. The CDR3, as DNA: TGTGCCAGCAGCCCGACTAGCGGGATTTTGGAGACCCAGTACTTC. Residues: CASSPTSGILETQYF.

V is TRBV30 and J is TRBJ2-1, with a possible D match to TRBD2 (5 bases). Germline-derived CDR1 and CDR2 are GTSNPN and SVGIG (reference sequence). The CDR3 length is 17 residues. V gave up 4 bases and J gave up 3 bases, with 22 bases separating them. The CDR3 sequence is CAWTTLGGRVSYNEQFF. CDR3 bases: TGTGCCTGGACCACATTAGGCGGGCGAGTTAGCTACAATGAGCAGTTCTTC.

The chain joins TRBV30 to TRBJ1-1; D remains ambiguous. The ends were cut back, 4 bases at V and 5 bases at J, with 14 bases in the middle. There are 13 residues in the CDR3. From germline, CDR1 is GTSNPN and CDR2 SVGIG (reference sequence). In DNA form, the CDR3 reads TGTGCCTGGATCGCGGGGTTCGGGACTGAAGCTTTCTTT. Translating gives CAWIAGFGTEAFF.

This chain joins TRBV19 and TRBJ2-7; D may be TRBD2 (5 bases). Germline loops: CDR1 LNHDA, CDR2 SQIVND (reference sequence). This CDR3 comprises 12 residues. The germline V and J ends were trimmed by 8 bases and 0 bases, with 8 bases remaining between them. As DNA, the CDR3 is TGTGCCAGTCCTGGGAGCTCCTACGAGCAGTACTTC. Protein product: CASPGSSYEQYF.

The rearrangement uses TRBV11-2 and TRBJ2-4; 7 bases match TRBD1. The CDR3 runs 13 residues. Germline-derived CDR1 and CDR2 are SGHAT and FQNNGV. V was clipped by 8 bases and J by 8 bases; unmatched bases: 9. The CDR3 sequence: CASGTRQGHIQYF. In DNA form, the CDR3 reads TGTGCCAGCGGCACCCGACAGGGTCACATTCAGTACTTC.

The chain combines TRBV11-2 with TRBJ2-5; D is possibly TRBD1 (6 bases). The ends were cut back, 5 bases at V and 5 bases at J, with 21 bases in the middle. The CDR3 spans 16 residues. Germline V gene sequence: CDR1 SGHAT, CDR2 FQNNGV. Here the CDR3 DNA reads TGTGCCAGCAGCCAACCAGGGGCAGGGGTAGGCGAGACCCAGTACTTC. Translation: CASSQPGAGVGETQYF.

The chain combines TRBV10-3 with TRBJ2-7, with 8 bases aligning to TRBD1. The junction had 2 bases not matched to a gene; V was cut back by 5 bases and J by 5 bases. This CDR3 comprises 12 residues. Germline CDR1 is ENHRY and CDR2 is SYGVKD. The CDR3 nucleotides read TGTGCCATCAGTCAACAGGGGGACGAGCAGTACTTC. The encoded protein is CAISQQGDEQYF.

This rearrangement joins TRBV6-1 to TRBJ1-1; a weak D match, TRBD1 (5 bases). The germline V gene encodes CDR1 MNHNS and CDR2 SASEGT. V was clipped by 0 bases and J by 7 bases, with 12 bases between them. The CDR3 has 14 residues. The DNA of the CDR3 is TGTGCCAGCAGTGAAGCCCCAGGGAGGAATGAAGCTTTCTTT. This codes for CASSEAPGRNEAFF.

V is TRBV7-9 and J is TRBJ1-1, with TRBD1 identical over 9 bases. Trimming cost V 5 bases and J 5 bases; bases outside gene matches: 3. The CDR3 runs 13 residues. Germline CDR1 and CDR2: SEHNR and FQNEAQ (reference sequence). The CDR3 nucleotides are TGTGCCAGCAGCCGACAGGGGGGGACTGAAGCTTTCTTT. Protein product: CASSRQGGTEAFF.

This clone was seen a few times. This sequence joins TRBV7-2 and TRBJ2-1; D remains ambiguous. Germline V lookup: CDR1 SGHTA, CDR2 FQGNSA. With 4 bases removed from V and 3 bases from J, the gap between germline ends came to 10 bases. CDR3 length: 14 residues. The CDR3 reads CASSYGLLYNEQFF. In DNA, the CDR3 is TGTGCCAGCAGCTATGGCCTCCTCTACAATGAGCAGTTCTTC.

This clone was seen a few times. The chain employs TRBV7-6 and TRBJ2-5, with TRBD1 as a possible D gene (5 bases). The CDR3 loop spans 14 amino acids. The V gene lost 1 base and the J gene lost 9 bases, with 15 bases spanning the gap. Germline CDR1 SGHVS, CDR2 FNYEAQ. This CDR3 is CASSLVGYQGAQYF. The CDR3 nucleotides read TGTGCCAGCAGCTTAGTCGGTTACCAAGGGGCCCAGTACTTC.

This clone showed up just a few times. Within the sample, other DNA sequences also encode this same CDR3. The V and J genes are TRBV10-3 and TRBJ2-1, with 10 bases matching TRBD2. The CDR3 has 14 residues. CDR1 and CDR2 (germline): ENHRY, SYGVKD. V gave up 4 bases and J gave up 5 bases; unmatched junction bases: 2. The CDR3 bases are TGTGCCATCAGTGTCACTAGCGGGGACAATGAGCAGTTCTTC. Protein product: CAISVTSGDNEQFF.

This clone was picked up a small number of times. The chain recombines TRBV7-9 with TRBJ1-4; D is possibly TRBD1 (5 bases). CDR1 and CDR2 from the germline V gene are SEHNR and FQNEAQ (reference sequence). This CDR3 is built from 16 residues. Trimming left V 8 bases short and J 0 bases short, with 16 bases between. The CDR3 region has the DNA TGTGCCAGCGGTAGGGGAAGGTTTGCAACTAATGAAAAACTGTTTTTT. This sequence encodes CASGRGRFATNEKLFF.

The sample holds a few counts of this clone. The J gene is TRBJ1-5, the V gene TRBV10-3; no definite D call. The germline gives CDR1 ENHRY, CDR2 SYGVKD. Trimming removed 3 bases at V and 4 bases at J, with 4 bases between. This CDR3 is 12 amino acids long. The CDR3: CAISDSNQPQHF. For the CDR3, the DNA is TGTGCCATCAGTGACAGTAATCAGCCCCAGCATTTT.

The chain employs TRBV27 and TRBJ2-7, with TRBD1 identical over 7 bases. Germline CDR1 reads MNHEY; CDR2 reads SMNVEV (reference sequence). The CDR3 has 13 residues. After removal of 4 bases from V and 2 bases from J, the junction contained 2 bases not matched to a gene. Written as DNA, the CDR3 is TGTGCCAGCAGTTGGGACAGCACCTACGAGCAGTACTTC. It translates to CASSWDSTYEQYF.

V is TRBV5-4 and J is TRBJ2-1; 8 bases agree with TRBD1. CDR3 length: 15 amino acids. The trim removed 3 bases at V and 8 bases at J, leaving 10 bases unmatched. The germline V gene encodes CDR1 SGHNT and CDR2 YYREEE (reference sequence). The CDR3 DNA reads as TGTGCCAGCAGCTCGGGACAGGCGGTTCGGGATGAGCAGTTCTTC. It yields the protein CASSSGQAVRDEQFF.

This clone showed up just a few times. This chain uses TRBV4-2 with TRBJ2-3; tentative D call: TRBD2 (6 bases). Per germline, CDR1 LGHNA and CDR2 YNFKEQ. The CDR3 sequence is 15 residues long. V lost 3 bases to trimming and J lost 3 bases, with 13 bases between them. The CDR3 reads CASSHGLPQTDTQYF. The CDR3 DNA sequence: TGTGCCAGCAGCCACGGACTACCCCAAACAGATACGCAGTATTTT.

In its sample, this clone was seen once. This sequence joins TRBV5-1 and TRBJ2-1; 9 positions agree with TRBD1. This CDR3 spans 15 amino acids. V was pared by 6 bases and J by 2 bases, with 6 bases of the junction left unmatched. CDR1 is SGHRS and CDR2 is YFSETQ in the germline V gene. CDR3 loop: CASTDGTGPYNEQFF. Here the CDR3 DNA reads TGCGCCAGCACAGACGGGACAGGGCCCTACAATGAGCAGTTCTTC.

The chain uses TRBV25-1 and TRBJ2-5; 10 nucleotides align to TRBD1. Trimming at V came to 7 bases and at J to 6 bases, leaving 8 bases not matched to a gene. The CDR3 is made up of 14 amino acids. CDR1 and CDR2 (germline): MGHDK, SYGVNS. The CDR3 sequence is CASTLGQGEKTQYF. CDR3 nucleotide sequence: TGTGCCAGCACCTTAGGACAGGGGGAGAAGACCCAGTACTTC.

The chain carries TRBV6-4 and TRBJ1-2; TRBD1 aligns across 8 bases. V shed 6 bases, J shed 7 bases, and the junction held 7 bases outside the gene matches. This CDR3 region has 13 residues. Germline loops: CDR1 MRHNA, CDR2 SNTAGT. CDR3 loop: CASSPGTGGGYTF. The CDR3 nucleotides read TGTGCCAGCAGCCCCGGGACAGGAGGTGGCTACACCTTC.

This chain connects TRBV5-1 to TRBJ2-3, with 7 bases that match TRBD2. The CDR3 has 13 amino acids. The germline V gene has CDR1 SGHRS and CDR2 YFSETQ. Trimming removed 4 bases from V and 5 bases from J; junction bases left unmatched: 4. CDR3 in DNA: TGCGCCAGCAGCGTGGGAGGGATAGATACGCAGTATTTT. Protein product: CASSVGGIDTQYF.

The V call is TRBV13, the J call TRBJ2-6, with 10 bases aligning to TRBD1. Unmatched junction bases numbered 19, after V lost 6 bases and J lost 2 bases. This CDR3 has 21 amino acids. Germline V CDR1 and CDR2: PRHDT, FYEKMQ (reference sequence). CDR3 residues: CASSVNIGTGELITGANVLTF. For the CDR3, the DNA is TGTGCCAGCAGTGTAAATATTGGGACAGGGGAATTAATCACTGGGGCCAACGTCCTGACTTTC.

This chain joins TRBV7-8 and TRBJ2-3; TRBD1 aligns across 7 bases. V gave up 6 bases and J gave up 2 bases; unmatched junction bases: 11. The CDR3 totals 16 residues. Germline assignment: CDR1 SGHVS and CDR2 FQNEAQ. The CDR3 region has the DNA TGTGCCAGCAGATCACACCGGGACAGCTACACAGATACGCAGTATTTT. Amino acids: CASRSHRDSYTDTQYF.

This sequence joins TRBV6-1 and TRBJ2-6; D gene uncertain. The V gene's germline CDR1 is MNHNS and CDR2 SASEGT. This CDR3 region has 17 residues. V gave up 2 bases and J gave up 0 bases, with 11 bases separating them. CDR3 in DNA: TGTGCCAGCAGTGAAAAGGTTAGGAGCTCTGGGGCCAACGTCCTGACTTTC. Translated: CASSEKVRSSGANVLTF.

The V gene is TRBV7-2, the J gene TRBJ1-3; TRBD1 matches at 7 bases. With V trimmed by 3 bases and J by 1 base, 6 bases remained unmatched. The CDR3 contains 16 residues. The germline V gene encodes CDR1 SGHTA and CDR2 FQGNSA. CDR3 amino acids: CASSLAGQRSGNTIYF. The DNA for the CDR3 is TGTGCCAGCAGCTTGGCGGGACAGCGGTCTGGAAACACCATATATTTT. The full variable domain, rest sourced from reference TRBV7-2 and TRBJ1-3, is GAGVSQSPSNKVTEKGKDVELRCDPISGHTALYWYRQSLGQGLEFLIYFQGNSAPDKSGLPSDRFSAERTGGSVSTLTIQRTQQEDSAVYLCASSLAGQRSGNTIYFGEGSWLTVV.

The gene calls are TRBV9 and TRBJ2-7, with D possibly matching TRBD2 (5 bases). CDR1 SGDLS and CDR2 YYNGEE come from the germline V gene. The germline V and J ends were trimmed by 4 bases and 2 bases, with 16 bases remaining between them. This CDR3 is built from 15 residues. The CDR3 reads CASSYGGEGTYEQYF. The CDR3 nucleotides read TGTGCCAGCAGCTACGGAGGTGAGGGAACCTACGAGCAGTACTTC.

This clone has only a few counts. The CDR3 loop reads CASSFMPGRRPQHF. DNA for the CDR3: TGTGCCAGCAGTTTCATGCCAGGCCGTCGGCCCCAGCATTTT. V is TRBV28 and J is TRBJ1-5; D unresolved. This CDR3 region has 14 residues. Between the trimmed V and J ends, which lost 3 bases and 9 bases, there was a span of 15 bases. Germline-derived CDR1 and CDR2 are MDHEN and SYDVKM.